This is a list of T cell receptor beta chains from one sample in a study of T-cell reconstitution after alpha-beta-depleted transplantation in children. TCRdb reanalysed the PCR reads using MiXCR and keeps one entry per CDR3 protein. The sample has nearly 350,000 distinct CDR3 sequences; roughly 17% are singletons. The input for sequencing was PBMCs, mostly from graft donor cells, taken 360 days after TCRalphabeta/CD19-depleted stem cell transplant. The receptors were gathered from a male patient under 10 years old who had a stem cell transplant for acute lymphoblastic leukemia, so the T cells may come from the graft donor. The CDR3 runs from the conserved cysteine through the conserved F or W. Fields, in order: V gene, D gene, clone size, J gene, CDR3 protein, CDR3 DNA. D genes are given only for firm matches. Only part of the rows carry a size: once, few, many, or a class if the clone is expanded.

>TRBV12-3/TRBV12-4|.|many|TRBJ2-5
CASTPPETQYF
TGTGCCAGCACACCTCCAGAGACCCAGTACTTC
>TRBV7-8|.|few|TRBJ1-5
CASSITGSFNQPQHF
TGTGCCAGCAGCATCACAGGGAGCTTCAATCAGCCCCAGCATTTT
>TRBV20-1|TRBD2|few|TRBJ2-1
CSARGLAGEWSYNEQFF
TGCAGTGCTAGGGGACTAGCGGGAGAATGGTCCTACAATGAGCAGTTCTTC
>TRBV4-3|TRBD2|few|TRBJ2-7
CASSPGASGIYEQYF
TGCGCCAGCAGCCCGGGGGCTAGCGGGATCTACGAGCAGTACTTC
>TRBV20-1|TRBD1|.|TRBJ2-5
CSARTGALQETQYF
TGCAGTGCTAGAACAGGGGCCCTCCAAGAGACCCAGTACTTC
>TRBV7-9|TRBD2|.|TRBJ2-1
CASSFLAGGGEQFF
TGTGCCAGCAGCTTTCTAGCGGGAGGGGGTGAGCAGTTCTTC
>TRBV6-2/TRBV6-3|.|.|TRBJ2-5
CASSPGVAVQETQYF
TGTGCCAGCAGCCCCGGGGTAGCGGTACAAGAGACCCAGTACTTC
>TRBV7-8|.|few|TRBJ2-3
CASSFGRTQYF
TGTGCCAGCAGCTTTGGGCGCACGCAGTATTTT
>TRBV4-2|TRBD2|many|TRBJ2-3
CASSQGTSGASTDTQYF
TGTGCCAGCAGCCAAGGGACTAGCGGGGCTAGCACAGATACGCAGTATTTT
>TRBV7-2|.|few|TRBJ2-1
CASSLVWFEQFF
TGTGCCAGCAGCTTGGTCTGGTTTGAGCAGTTCTTC
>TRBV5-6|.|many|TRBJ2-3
CASSLVLSTDTQYF
TGTGCCAGCAGCTTGGTGCTGAGCACAGATACGCAGTATTTT
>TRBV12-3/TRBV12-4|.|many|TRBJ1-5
CASSSPPRSGSSQGNQPQHF
TGTGCCAGCAGTTCTCCTCCCCGATCAGGGAGCTCCCAGGGCAATCAGCCCCAGCATTTT
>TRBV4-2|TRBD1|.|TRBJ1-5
CASSQRAGGGDQPQHF
TGTGCCAGCAGCCAAAGAGCAGGGGGGGGGGATCAGCCCCAGCATTTT
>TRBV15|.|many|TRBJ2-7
CATPTGRFYEQYF
TGTGCCACCCCGACAGGTAGATTCTACGAGCAGTACTTC
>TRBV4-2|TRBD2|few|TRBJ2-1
CASSQGASGLYNEQFF
TGTGCCAGCAGCCAAGGGGCTAGCGGCCTCTACAATGAGCAGTTCTTC
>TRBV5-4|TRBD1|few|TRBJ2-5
CASSFLNRGRETQYF
TGTGCCAGCAGCTTCCTGAACAGGGGGAGAGAGACCCAGTACTTC
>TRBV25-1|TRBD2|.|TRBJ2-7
CASRPTTSGSIYEQYF
TGTGCCAGCAGGCCGACTACTAGCGGGAGTATCTACGAGCAGTACTTC
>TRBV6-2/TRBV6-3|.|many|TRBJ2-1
CASTSGSSYNEQFF
TGTGCCAGCACCTCGGGATCCTCCTACAATGAGCAGTTCTTC
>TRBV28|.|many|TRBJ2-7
CASSHLTGSSYEQYF
TGTGCCAGCAGCCATTTAACGGGAAGCTCCTACGAGCAGTACTTC
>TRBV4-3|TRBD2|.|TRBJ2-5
CASSQDRGGNQETQYF
TGCGCCAGCAGCCAAGATCGGGGGGGGAATCAAGAGACCCAGTACTTC
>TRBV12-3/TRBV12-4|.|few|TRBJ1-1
CASTFLKGNTEAFF
TGTGCCAGCACCTTCCTAAAGGGGAACACTGAAGCTTTCTTT
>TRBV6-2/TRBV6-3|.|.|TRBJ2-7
CASSYAPWGGGHEQYF
TGTGCCAGCAGTTATGCCCCTTGGGGAGGGGGCCACGAGCAGTACTTC
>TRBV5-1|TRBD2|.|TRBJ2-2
CASSSGTSGSNTGELFF
TGCGCCAGCAGCTCCGGGACTAGCGGTTCGAACACCGGGGAGCTGTTTTTT
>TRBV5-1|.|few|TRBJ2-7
CASSLGRGYNEQYF
TGCGCCAGCAGCTTAGGCCGAGGGTACAACGAGCAGTACTTC
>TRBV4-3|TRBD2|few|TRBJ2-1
CASSRAGGLAIDNEQFF
TGCGCCAGCAGCCGAGCGGGAGGTCTAGCGATTGACAATGAGCAGTTCTTC
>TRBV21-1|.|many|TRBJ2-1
CASSPPGRGRAWGRYNEQFF
TGTGCCAGCAGTCCCCCCGGGAGAGGGAGGGCCTGGGGACGTTACAATGAGCAGTTCTTC
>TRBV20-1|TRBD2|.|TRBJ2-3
CSAPPMGSGNVYTQYF
TGCAGTGCTCCCCCGATGGGTAGCGGGAACGTTTATACGCAGTATTTT
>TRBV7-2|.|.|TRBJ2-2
CASSDRTANTGELFF
TGTGCCAGCAGCGACCGGACGGCGAACACCGGGGAGCTGTTTTTT
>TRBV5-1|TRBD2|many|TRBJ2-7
CASSLVSGANYEQYF
TGCGCCAGCAGCTTGGTGAGCGGGGCTAACTACGAGCAGTACTTC
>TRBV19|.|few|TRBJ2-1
CASSTGLYEQFF
TGTGCCAGTAGTACTGGGTTATATGAGCAGTTCTTC
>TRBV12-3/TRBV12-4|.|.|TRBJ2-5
CASPGWAQETQYF
TGTGCCAGCCCCGGATGGGCTCAAGAGACCCAGTACTTC
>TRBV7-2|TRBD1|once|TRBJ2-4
CASSLLLDRSQNIQYF
TGTGCCAGCAGCTTACTACTGGACAGGTCCCAGAACATTCAGTACTTC
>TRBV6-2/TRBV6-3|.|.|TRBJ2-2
CASSSQLQGSSQPSRELFF
TGTGCCAGCAGTTCCCAACTACAGGGTTCATCACAACCATCACGGGAGCTGTTTTTT
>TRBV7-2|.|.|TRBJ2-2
CASSKWEAGELFF
TGTGCCAGCTCGAAATGGGAGGCCGGGGAGCTGTTTTTT
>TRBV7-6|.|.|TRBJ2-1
CASSFLERNEQFF
TGTGCCAGCAGCTTCCTCGAGCGGAATGAGCAGTTCTTC
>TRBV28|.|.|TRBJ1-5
CASSYQVGLGSQPQHF
TGTGCCAGCAGTTATCAGGTCGGCCTTGGCAGTCAGCCCCAGCATTTT
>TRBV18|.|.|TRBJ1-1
CASSPGITEAFF
TGTGCCAGCTCACCGGGGATCACTGAAGCTTTCTTT
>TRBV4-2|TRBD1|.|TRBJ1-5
CASSLGQGDNQPQHF
TGTGCCAGCAGCCTAGGACAGGGTGACAATCAGCCCCAGCATTTT
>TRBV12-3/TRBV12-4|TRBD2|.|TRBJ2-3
CASLPSTSGRADTQYF
TGTGCCAGCCTACCGTCAACTAGCGGGAGGGCAGATACGCAGTATTTT
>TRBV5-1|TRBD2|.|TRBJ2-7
CASSLTSGVSSYEQYF
TGCGCCAGCAGCCTAACTAGCGGGGTTAGCTCCTACGAGCAGTACTTC
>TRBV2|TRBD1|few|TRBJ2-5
CASIDRGEETQYF
TGTGCCAGCATAGACAGGGGTGAGGAGACCCAGTACTTC
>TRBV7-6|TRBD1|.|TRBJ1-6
CASSGGFRDRGHNSPLHF
TGTGCCAGCAGCGGAGGGTTCCGGGACAGGGGCCATAATTCACCCCTCCACTTT
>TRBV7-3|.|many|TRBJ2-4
CASSLGTGNIQYF
TGTGCCAGCAGCCTTGGGACGGGAAACATTCAGTACTTC
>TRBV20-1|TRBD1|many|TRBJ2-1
CSAREGTGLYNEQFF
TGCAGTGCTAGAGAGGGGACAGGGCTCTACAATGAGCAGTTCTTC
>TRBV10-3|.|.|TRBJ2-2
CAITRGPQANTGELFF
TGTGCCATCACCCGAGGTCCACAGGCGAACACCGGGGAGCTGTTTTTT